Following are 5 T cell receptor beta chains from one sample sequenced in a study of PD-1 blockade in classical Hodgkin lymphoma. Every one of the patients relapsed after autologous stem cell transplantation (brentuximab vedotin exposure was variable). The data were produced by immunoSEQ multiplex PCR, yet TCRdb's version contains in-frame clones alone and is incomplete. The sample includes some 14,000 clones, 85% to 90% of them seen just once. This specimen was peripheral blood mononuclear cells (PBMCs), taken at baseline. The receptors were gathered from a human donor with classical Hodgkin lymphoma.

This chain connects TRBV7-6 to TRBJ2-1; 14 bases agree with TRBD2. The CDR3 runs 16 residues. With V trimmed by 5 bases and J by 7 bases, 7 bases remained unmatched. CDR1 and CDR2 from the germline V gene are SGHVS and FNYEAQ. The CDR3 DNA is TGTGCCAGCAGCAAACTGACTAGCGGGAGGGCTAATGAGCAGTTCTTC. Translating it yields CASSKLTSGRANEQFF.

This chain links TRBV19 with TRBJ2-2, with TRBD1 matching 10 bases. V gave up 6 bases and J gave up 5 bases; unmatched junction bases: 6. This CDR3 is 15 amino acids long. Germline CDR1 reads LNHDA; CDR2 reads SQIVND (reference sequence). The CDR3 region is CASRERQGATGELFF. In DNA form, the CDR3 reads TGTGCCAGTAGGGAGAGACAGGGGGCTACCGGGGAGCTGTTTTTT. Together with reference TRBV19 and TRBJ2-2, the CDR3 gives the full variable domain: DGGITQSPKYLFRKEGQNVTLSCEQNLNHDAMYWYRQDPGQGLRLIYYSQIVNDFQKGDIAEGYSVSREKKESFPLTVTSAQKNPTAFYLCASRERQGATGELFFGEGSRLTVL.

In nucleotides, the CDR3 is TGCGCCAGCAGCCAAGATAACAGGGGCTACGAGCAGTACTTC. Its translation: CASSQDNRGYEQYF. This sequence joins TRBV4-1 and TRBJ2-7; 7 bases line up with TRBD1. Per the germline V gene, CDR1 is MGHRA and CDR2 is YSYEKL. The trim removed 0 bases at V and 3 bases at J, leaving 2 bases unmatched. The CDR3 runs 14 residues.

The CDR3 sequence is CASTLGGYTEAFF. The DNA of the CDR3 is TGTGCCAGCACCCTAGGGGGGTACACTGAAGCTTTCTTT. The J gene is TRBJ1-1, the V gene TRBV6-6; TRBD1 is a possible D gene (6 bases). Germline values: CDR1 MNHNY, CDR2 SVGAGI (reference sequence). This CDR3 contains 13 residues. V dropped 7 bases and J dropped 3 bases, with 12 bases sitting between them.

The V call is TRBV7-2, the J call TRBJ2-1; 10 bases fit TRBD1. This CDR3 comprises 15 residues. V lost 5 bases to trimming and J lost 9 bases; unmatched junction nucleotides: 10. Germline V lookup: CDR1 SGHTA, CDR2 FQGNSA. The CDR3 nucleotides are TGTGCCAGCAGCCCCACCCTGACAGGGGGCATTGAGCAGTTCTTC. It is translated as CASSPTLTGGIEQFF.